This T cell receptor beta chain emerged from a study of response to subunit inactivated influenza vaccine. V lost 6 bases to trimming and J lost 4 bases; unmatched junction nucleotides: 6. CDR3 length: 15 residues. Germline CDR1 reads SNHLY; CDR2 reads FYNNEI. Study-level points and caveats: The authors offered the suggestion that each seasonal influenza vaccination recruits few new T cells.

In regard to this clonotype: The antigen is undetermined.

TCRdb processed the RT-PCR reads anew with MiXCR; each CDR3 protein has one entry. This table has about 650,000 distinct CDR3 sequences, roughly 15% appearing once. The origin of this receptor is a man aged 50-60 years who received an inactivated influenza vaccine. This material consisted of PBMCs from blood, taken around two weeks before vaccination. This chain connects TRBV2 to TRBJ1-5, with TRBD1 matching 10 bases. The CDR3 nucleotides are TGTGCCAGCAGACAAGACAGGGGGCGGAATCAGCCCCAGCATTTT. As protein: CASRQDRGRNQPQHF.